The clone carrying this T cell receptor beta chain has a handful of counts. Trimming took 4 bases from V and 7 from J; bases not matched to a gene: 8. Germline V gene data show CDR1 as LNHNV and CDR2 as YYDKDF (reference sequence). CDR3 length equals 16 residues. For TCRbeta, the library was prepared with unique molecular identifiers. One entry per CDR3 protein, called by TCRdb with MiXCR from the PCR reads. This sample has about 460,000 distinct CDR3 sequences, with about 10% found just once. This entry belongs to a study of T-cell reconstitution after alpha-beta-depleted transplantation in children.

Sequences were derived from PBMCs, mostly from graft donor cells, sampled 180 days after TCRalphabeta/CD19-depleted stem cell transplant. The source is a female patient between 2 and 15 years old who had a stem cell transplant for aplastic anemia, so the T cells may come from the graft donor. V gene TRBV15 combines with J gene TRBJ2-1; TRBD2 matches at 12 bases. The CDR3 reads CATSNSWGTSGNEQFF. CDR3 nucleotide sequence: TGTGCCACCAGCAACTCGTGGGGGACTAGCGGGAATGAGCAGTTCTTC.